The 7 T cell receptor beta chains given below trace back to one sample, sequenced in a study of CD8+ T cells in alopecia areata. RNA, once extracted, was reverse transcribed into cDNA for use as the sequencing template. Sequencing was performed with immunoSEQ multiplex PCR; in TCRdb, only in-frame clones are kept and a portion is missing. The profile covers approximately 280,000 clones, none occurring a single time. Cutaneous lymph nodes were pooled and cells sorted by CD4, CD8alpha, NKG2D, NKG2ACE and more. Sequenced material: CD4+ T cells sorted from a lymph node. The receptors come from a C3H/HeJ mouse with alopecia areata. For the strain, the MHC haplotype given is H2-k.

As for this clone: The genes are named according to mouse. With the read ending 4 residues before the CDR3 end, the germline J gene is used to fill in that end. The chain couples TRBV19 to TRBJ2-3; weak D call: TRBD1 (6 bases). CDR3 length: 15 residues. Germline CDR1 and CDR2: FNHDT and SITEND (reference sequence). Trimming removed 0 bases at V and 3 bases at J, with 11 bases between. CDR3: CASSIVRGGAETLYF. CDR3 DNA (partial): TGTGCCAGCAGTATAGTCAGGGGAGGAGCAGAA.

This clone has only a few counts. The genes are named according to mouse. The CDR3 end lies 4 residues beyond the end of the read and is filled in from the germline J gene. The chain carries TRBV14 and TRBJ1-1; D may be TRBD1 (5 bases). The germline CDR1 and CDR2 sequences are SGHDT and FRDEAV. The CDR3 loop spans 11 amino acids. The CDR3 sequence: CASGSGLEVFF. The part of the CDR3 DNA that was read is TGTGCCAGCGGCTCAGGGCTA.

A few counts support this clone. Genes and germline are mouse. Sequencing ends 4 residues short of the CDR3 end; the germline J gene provides the rest. This sequence joins TRBV13-3 and TRBJ1-1; tentatively, D is TRBD1 (5 bases). Trimming pared 4 bases from V and 1 base from J, leaving 8 bases between. The CDR3 is made up of 13 amino acids. CDR1 NNHDY and CDR2 SYVADS come from the germline V gene. CDR3 loop: CASSFQGNTEVFF. Incomplete CDR3 DNA: TGTGCCAGCAGTTTTCAGGGGAACACA.

This clone showed up many times. Gene names follow the mouse nomenclature. The read terminates 4 residues ahead of where the CDR3 ends, so the germline J gene completes it. Other DNA sequences in the sample encode the same CDR3. V is TRBV17 and J is TRBJ2-3; the match to TRBD2 covers 11 bases. The CDR3 covers 16 residues. Germline-derived CDR1 and CDR2 are MNHDT and YYDKIL. Trimming cost V 6 bases and J 0 bases; bases outside gene matches: 5. Here the CDR3 reads CASSRTGGSSAETLYF. The CDR3 DNA, read in part, is TGTGCTAGCAGCAGGACTGGGGGGTCTAGTGCAGAA.

This clone has at least ten counts. Each gene name is a mouse one. The read finishes 4 residues shy of the CDR3 end, and the germline J gene is used to complete it. Other DNA sequences in the sample encode the same CDR3. V and J are TRBV17 and TRBJ2-3; weak D call: TRBD2 (6 bases). From germline, CDR1 is MNHDT and CDR2 YYDKIL. V lost 2 bases, J lost 0 bases, and 9 bases lay in between. The CDR3 is 15 amino acids. The sequenced CDR3 bases are TGTGCTAGCAGTAGACTGGGGCCTAGTGCAGAA. Translated: CASSRLGPSAE. The whole CDR3 protein reads CASSRLGPSAETLYF.

This clone was detected only a few times. Germline and genes here are mouse. The read ends 4 residues before the CDR3 terminus; that terminus is restored from the germline J gene. The rearrangement links TRBV19 to TRBJ2-7; D perhaps matches TRBD1 (5 bases). The CDR3 runs 13 residues. The V gene lost 3 bases and the J gene lost 1 base, with 8 bases spanning the gap. The V gene's germline CDR1 is FNHDT and CDR2 SITEND (reference sequence). The CDR3 region is CASSTRESYEQYF. CDR3 DNA (partial): TGTGCCAGCAGTACCAGGGAGTCCTAT.

Remarks on this clone: Gene names follow the mouse nomenclature. Read coverage stops 4 residues before the CDR3 terminus; the germline J gene supplies the remainder. V is TRBV31 and J is TRBJ2-3, with D perhaps TRBD1 (6 bases). V lost 3 bases and J lost 0, with 10 bases in between. This CDR3 region has 14 residues. In germline, CDR1 is GKSSPN, CDR2 SITVG. The CDR3 DNA, read in part, is TGTGCCTGGAGGAGGGACAATAGTGCAGAA. Translating it yields CAWRRDNSAE. The CDR3, in full, reads CAWRRDNSAETLYF.